The clone carrying this TCR beta chain was counted once. This entry is derived from a study of T cell changes during pregnancy in multiple sclerosis. The method was immunoSEQ multiplex PCR; TCRdb's version includes in-frame clones alone and lacks a portion of them. The profile shows around 97,000 clones, around nine tenths of them singletons. CDR3 length equals 13 residues. Trimming took off 5 bases at V and 6 bases at J, with 11 bases between the two ends. Germline loops: CDR1 MNHEY, CDR2 SMNVEV (reference sequence). The chain has TRBV27 and TRBJ2-1; D remains unclear. Sequenced material: peripheral blood, taken after pregnancy. The sequence was collected from a female donor with multiple sclerosis, enrolled in a pregnancy study. The CDR3 here is CASSIYHSNEQFF. The CDR3 DNA is TGTGCCAGCAGTATTTATCACTCCAATGAGCAGTTCTTC.